A single sample gave rise to the 15 T cell receptor beta chains below, sequenced in a study of CD8 T cells in ankylosing spondylitis. TCRdb ran MiXCR on the 5' RACE reads and lists one entry per CDR3 protein. The sample gives around 250,000 distinct CDR3 sequences, over 15% of which show up once; more than 25% is in the top ten. What was sequenced was blood, either unsorted or a sorted T cell fraction (not recorded which). The receptor set was obtained from a male donor with ankylosing spondylitis or in good health (not recorded which).

This clonotype has at least ten counts. The CDR3 DNA reads TGTGCCAGCAGTTTGGACAGGGGGGAGACCCAGTACTTC. It translates to CASSLDRGETQYF. The rearrangement joins TRBV12-3 or TRBV12-4 to TRBJ2-5; 10 bases match TRBD1. The CDR3 runs 13 residues. V was clipped by 3 bases and J by 5 bases; unmatched bases: 0.

The V call is TRBV5-6, the J call TRBJ2-5, with D hard to call. Germline V gene sequence: CDR1 SGHDT, CDR2 YYEEEE. The CDR3 has 14 amino acids. The V end was cut by 1 base, the J end by 1 base, with 8 bases between. This chain's CDR3 is CASSLRQIQETQYF. The CDR3, as DNA: TGTGCCAGCAGCTTGAGGCAGATCCAAGAGACCCAGTACTTC.

This clonotype was counted many times. V usage is TRBV6-2 or TRBV6-3 and J usage is TRBJ2-5; TRBD2 agrees at 14 bases. In germline, CDR1 is MNHEY, CDR2 SVGEGT. V trimming: 6 bases; J trimming: 1 base; junction bases outside the gene matches: 10. There are 18 residues in the CDR3. CDR3 protein: CASRPWTSGRRPQETQYF. The DNA for the CDR3 is TGTGCCAGCAGACCGTGGACTAGCGGGAGGAGGCCCCAAGAGACCCAGTACTTC.

This clonotype was counted many times. V is TRBV5-1 and J is TRBJ1-1; 7 positions match TRBD1. Looked up from germline, CDR1 is SGHRS and CDR2 is YFSETQ. V shed 4 bases, J shed 0 bases, and the junction held 12 bases outside the gene matches. The CDR3 is 17 residues long. In DNA, the CDR3 is TGCGCCAGCAGCCCACCCGCCACCGGGACAGTGAACACTGAAGCTTTCTTT. Its protein is CASSPPATGTVNTEAFF.

The gene calls are TRBV7-6 and TRBJ2-7; TRBD2 agrees at 10 bases. Germline V CDR1 and CDR2: SGHVS, FNYEAQ. The CDR3 runs to 14 residues. J lost 2 bases, V lost 5 bases, and 3 bases had no gene match. CDR3: CASSISGGPYEQYF. CDR3 bases: TGTGCCAGCAGCATTAGCGGGGGGCCCTACGAGCAGTACTTC.

This clonotype was seen a handful of times. This rearrangement joins TRBV7-9 to TRBJ2-7; TRBD1 matches 7 bases. There are 15 residues in the CDR3. CDR1 SEHNR and CDR2 FQNEAQ come from the germline V gene (reference sequence). V shed 5 bases, J shed 2 bases, and the junction held 9 bases outside the gene matches. This CDR3 is CASSPSGTDTYEQYF. The CDR3 DNA follows: TGTGCCAGCAGCCCGTCGGGGACAGACACCTACGAGCAGTACTTC.

The V and J genes are TRBV20-1 and TRBJ1-1; D uncertain. The CDR3 sequence is 15 residues long. V was cut by 2 bases and J by 0 bases, with 13 bases left in between. Germline V gives CDR1 DFQATT, CDR2 SNEGSKA (reference sequence). The CDR3 here is CSARNLGGLNTEAFF. The CDR3 coding sequence is TGCAGTGCTAGAAATCTGGGAGGATTGAACACTGAAGCTTTCTTT.

This clonotype turned up a few times. This chain joins TRBV10-3 and TRBJ2-7; 9 bases are shared with TRBD2. Per the germline V gene, CDR1 is ENHRY and CDR2 is SYGVKD. The CDR3 runs to 14 residues. Trimming took 2 bases from V and 6 from J; bases not matched to a gene: 5. CDR3 DNA: TGTGCCATCAGTGAGATTAGCGGGAGTATCGAGCAGTACTTC. This translates into CAISEISGSIEQYF.

The J gene is TRBJ2-7, the V gene TRBV12-3 or TRBV12-4, with D perhaps matching TRBD2 (6 bases). The CDR3 consists of 16 residues. Trimming cost V 3 bases and J 5 bases, with 20 bases left between them. The CDR3 DNA is TGTGCCAGCAGTTTCGAATGGGGGGTTTCTGCGGACGAGCAGTACTTC. It translates to CASSFEWGVSADEQYF.

The V and J genes are TRBV10-3 and TRBJ2-7, with 8 bases aligning to TRBD1. CDR3 length equals 15 residues. Unmatched junction bases numbered 8, after V lost 3 bases and J lost 4 bases. The V gene's germline CDR1 is ENHRY and CDR2 SYGVKD. The CDR3 reads CAISETGTGAYEQYF. The CDR3 DNA reads TGTGCCATCAGTGAAACCGGGACAGGAGCTTACGAGCAGTACTTC.

This clonotype was picked up a small number of times. This rearrangement joins TRBV3-1 to TRBJ2-1; 14 bases align to TRBD2. This CDR3 has 16 residues. With V trimmed by 4 bases and J by 6 bases, 5 bases remained unmatched. CDR1 and CDR2 from the germline V gene are LGHDT and YNNKEL (reference sequence). CDR3 in DNA: TGTGCCAGCAGCCCCCCGGGACTAGCGGGAGTCAATGAGCAGTTCTTC. It codes for CASSPPGLAGVNEQFF.

A word on this clonotype: The conserved closing phenylalanine or tryptophan is absent in this CDR3, likely reflecting a read error. The V call is TRBV7-2, the J call TRBJ2-7, with D possibly TRBD1 on 6 matching bases. Trimming shortened V by 4 bases and J by 1 base, and 14 bases separated the two germline ends. The length of the CDR3 is 15 residues. Germline CDR1 and CDR2: SGHTA and FQGNSA. The CDR3 region has the DNA TGTGCCAGCAGCTGGTTCAGGGGCCCTTCCTACGAGCAGTACTCC. Residues: CASSWFRGPSYEQYS.

The chain carries TRBV9 and TRBJ2-3, with 7 nucleotides matching TRBD2. The CDR3 loop spans 16 amino acids. Trimming removed 0 bases from V and 0 bases from J; junction bases left unmatched: 4. Germline V CDR1 and CDR2: SGDLS, YYNGEE. CDR3 bases: TGTGCCAGCAGCGTAGAGCTAGCGGAAAGCACAGATACGCAGTATTTT. Residues: CASSVELAESTDTQYF. Combining the CDR3 with reference TRBV9 and TRBJ2-3 gives the whole variable domain DSGVTQTPKHLITATGQRVTLRCSPRSGDLSVYWYQQSLDQGLQFLIQYYNGEERAKGNILERFSAQQFPDLHSELNLSSLELGDSALYFCASSVELAESTDTQYFGPGTRLTVL.

This clonotype was detected ten times or more. The rearrangement links TRBV20-1 to TRBJ2-5; 9 bases are a match to TRBD2. Germline CDR1 reads DFQATT; CDR2 reads SNEGSKA (reference sequence). CDR3 length equals 13 residues. V shed 4 bases and J 5 bases; nucleotides not matched to a gene: 5. CDR3 coding DNA: TGCAGTGCTACGGGCCTAGCGGGGGAGACCCAGTACTTC. This translates into CSATGLAGETQYF.

This clonotype was detected a few times. V usage is TRBV27 and J usage is TRBJ2-1, with D tentatively TRBD2 (5 bases). Germline V gene data show CDR1 as MNHEY and CDR2 as SMNVEV (reference sequence). The V gene lost 2 bases and the J gene lost 4 bases, with 12 bases spanning the gap. This CDR3 spans 15 amino acids. For the CDR3, the DNA is TGTGCCAGCAGTTTAGACGGGGTGGGGTACAATGAGCAGTTCTTC. Its translation: CASSLDGVGYNEQFF.